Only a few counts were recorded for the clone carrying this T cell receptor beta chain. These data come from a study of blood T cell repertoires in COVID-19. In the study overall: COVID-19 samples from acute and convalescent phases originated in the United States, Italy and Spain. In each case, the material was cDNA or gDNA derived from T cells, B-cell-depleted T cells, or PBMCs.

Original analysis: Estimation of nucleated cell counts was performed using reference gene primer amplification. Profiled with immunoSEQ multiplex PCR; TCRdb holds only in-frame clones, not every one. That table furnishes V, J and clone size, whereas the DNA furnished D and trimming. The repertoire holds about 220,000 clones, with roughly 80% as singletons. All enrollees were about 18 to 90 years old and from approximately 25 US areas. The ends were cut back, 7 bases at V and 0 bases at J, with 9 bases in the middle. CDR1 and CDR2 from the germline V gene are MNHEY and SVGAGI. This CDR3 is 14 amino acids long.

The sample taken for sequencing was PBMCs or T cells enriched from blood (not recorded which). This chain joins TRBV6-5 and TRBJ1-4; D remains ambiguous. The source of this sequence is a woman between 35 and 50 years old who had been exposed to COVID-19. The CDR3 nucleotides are TGTGCCAGCAATTCGGGAGCAACTAATGAAAAACTGTTTTTT. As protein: CASNSGATNEKLFF.